The subject of this entry is one TCR beta chain. The target antigen is unknown. The junction shows a germline mismatch at one end, possibly a read error. The record originates from a study of Graves' ophthalmopathy and Graves' hyperthyroidism. The wider study: Samples of peripheral blood were obtained at initial diagnosis, prior to treatment of any kind.

Amplified material comprised TCR beta CDR3 regions derived from RNA transcripts. The workflow started with a first-round RT-PCR run with HTBI primers and then moved on to a second-round multiplex PCR. TCRdb redid the calling of the multiplex PCR reads with MiXCR, one entry per CDR3 protein. The table includes tens of thousands of distinct CDR3 sequences, roughly 47% detected once. General study findings and limits: A model of 13 signatures distinguished ophthalmopathy from stable hyperthyroidism at approximately 90% sensitivity and roughly 81% specificity.

Germline V CDR1 and CDR2: SEHNR, FQNEAQ (reference sequence). The length of the CDR3 is 17 residues. Moderately to severely active ophthalmopathy under 3 months, CAS at least 3, NOSPECS at least 4. Clinicians made diagnoses from clinical symptoms, serum thyroxine, TRAb, thyroid ultrasound and orbital computed tomography. Sequencing was done on a sample of peripheral blood. This sequence was found in an adult woman with Graves' ophthalmopathy. This rearrangement joins TRBV7-9 to TRBJ2-1; 8 positions match TRBD2. CDR3 residues: CASSPQGGRTEYNEQLF. The DNA of the CDR3 is TGTGCCAGCAGCCCCCAGGGCGGGAGGACCGAATACAATGAGCAGCTCTTC.